This T cell receptor (beta chain) was documented in a study of blood T cell repertoires in COVID-19 (dated by TCRdb to about 2020). Notes on the research overall: Samples from collaborators originated in the United States, Italy and Spain and spanned both the acute and convalescent phases of COVID-19. The material from the prospective study consisted of cDNA or gDNA derived from T cells, B-cell-depleted T cells, or PBMCs. Deeply sampled blood TCRbeta repertoires from subjects exposed to, actively infected with, or recovered from COVID-19 were included in the dataset. The repertoires were made available in a free public database intended to serve as a resource for research on the immune response to SARS-CoV-2. Samples came from the ongoing ImmuneRACE study (first 160 participants) plus 1,254 subjects from 6 global collaborators. A de-identified subject ID, COVID-19 status, age in years and sex were almost always included in the sample metadata. Where HLA class I and class II types were available, the types were taken from metadata supplied by the sample provider, not from assay-based typing.

As to this clone: The target of this receptor is not known. No base quality information exists; no much larger clone differs at one position.

TCRbeta CDR3 regions were amplified from genomic DNA using the immunoSEQ Assay, a bias-controlled multiplex PCR. In the source study's methods: The number of nucleated cells in each sample was estimated by amplification of reference gene primers within the assay. To quantify the absolute abundance of each unique TCRbeta CDR3 rearrangement, sequence reads were collapsed and filtered. For each sample, productive Simpson clonality was calculated as the square root of Simpson's diversity index over productive rearrangements. Not all clones reach the TCRdb copy of this immuneACCESS table, which keeps in-frame sequences only. Checked studies attribute under half of the gap to unresolved V genes and leave the rest unexplained. V and J calls plus clone size are reproduced from that table; the DNA served to infer D and trimming. Here the sample has some 490,000 clones; less than 90% occur a single time. In total, the top ten clones hold roughly 8% of the sample.

Trimmed from V: 0 bases; trimmed from J: 4 bases; junction bases lacking a gene match: 3. From the cysteine up to the phenylalanine, the CDR3 has a length of 14 residues. Of all the DNA, just the CDR3 is kept, 42 bases in frame from base 1. CDR1 and CDR2, per the germline V gene, are SGDLS and YYNGEE. Broader findings and caveats from the paper: The amount of clinical and demographic metadata varied by source and participant and was provided uncurated.

Participants in the prospective study were aged roughly 18 to 100 years, lived in under 30 United States geographic areas, and enrolled through a virtual design. Cohort assignment in the prospective study relied on participant-reported clinical history from a screening survey and a study questionnaire. Recovered participants in ImmuneRACE Cohort 3 were defined as having two consecutive negative NP/OP PCR tests, clearance from a healthcare professional, or resolution of symptoms. In the prospective study, mobile phlebotomists collected whole blood, serum and a nasopharyngeal or oropharyngeal swab from each participant. Prospective study participants could optionally give additional blood draws and questionnaires over an approximately 2-month period. Prospective study blood samples were shipped either frozen or at room temperature before DNA extraction.

This sequence originates from a woman in her sixties who had recovered from COVID-19. The sample was PBMCs or T cells enriched from blood (not recorded which). The chain links TRBV9 with TRBJ1-2, with 7 bases in between that match TRBD1. The CDR3 region reads CASSVGQGSYGYTF. The sequence in DNA is TGTGCCAGCAGCGTAGGACAGGGCAGCTATGGCTACACCTTC.